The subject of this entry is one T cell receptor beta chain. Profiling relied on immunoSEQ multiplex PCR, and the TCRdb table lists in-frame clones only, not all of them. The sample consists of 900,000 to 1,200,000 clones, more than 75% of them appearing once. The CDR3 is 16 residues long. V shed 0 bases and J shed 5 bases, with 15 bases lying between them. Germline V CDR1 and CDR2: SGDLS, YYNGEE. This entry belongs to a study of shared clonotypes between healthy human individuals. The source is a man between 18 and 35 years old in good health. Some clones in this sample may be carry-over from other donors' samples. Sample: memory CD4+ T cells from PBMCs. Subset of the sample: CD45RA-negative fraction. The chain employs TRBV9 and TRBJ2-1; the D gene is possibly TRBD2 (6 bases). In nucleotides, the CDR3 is TGTGCCAGCAGCGTAGAAGGAGTAGCGGCGGACAATGAGCAGTTCTTC. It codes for CASSVEGVAADNEQFF.